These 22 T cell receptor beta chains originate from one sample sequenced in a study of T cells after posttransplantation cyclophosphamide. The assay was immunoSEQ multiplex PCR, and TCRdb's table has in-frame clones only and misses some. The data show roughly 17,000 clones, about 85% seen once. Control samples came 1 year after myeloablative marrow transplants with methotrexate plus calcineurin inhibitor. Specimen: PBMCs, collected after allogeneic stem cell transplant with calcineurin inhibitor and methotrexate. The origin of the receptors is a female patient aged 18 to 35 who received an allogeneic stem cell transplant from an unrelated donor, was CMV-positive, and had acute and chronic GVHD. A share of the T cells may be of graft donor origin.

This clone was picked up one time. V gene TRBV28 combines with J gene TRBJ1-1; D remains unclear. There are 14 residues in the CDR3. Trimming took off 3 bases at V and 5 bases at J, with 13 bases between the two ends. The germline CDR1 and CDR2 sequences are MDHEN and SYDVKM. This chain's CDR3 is CASSFQTPKTEAFF. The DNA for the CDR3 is TGTGCCAGCAGTTTCCAGACACCCAAGACTGAAGCTTTCTTT.

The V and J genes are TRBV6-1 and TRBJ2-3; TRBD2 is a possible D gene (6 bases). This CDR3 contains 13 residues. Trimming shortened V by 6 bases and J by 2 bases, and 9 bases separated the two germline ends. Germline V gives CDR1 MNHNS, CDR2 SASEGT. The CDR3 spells CASRDYNTDTQYF. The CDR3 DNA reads TGTGCCAGCAGGGACTACAACACAGATACGCAGTATTTT.

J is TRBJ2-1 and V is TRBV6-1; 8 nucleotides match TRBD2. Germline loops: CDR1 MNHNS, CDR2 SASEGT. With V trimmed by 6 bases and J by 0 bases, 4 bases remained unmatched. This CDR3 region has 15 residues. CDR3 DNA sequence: TGTGCCAGCAGAGTAGCGGGAAGCTCCTACAATGAGCAGTTCTTC. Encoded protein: CASRVAGSSYNEQFF.

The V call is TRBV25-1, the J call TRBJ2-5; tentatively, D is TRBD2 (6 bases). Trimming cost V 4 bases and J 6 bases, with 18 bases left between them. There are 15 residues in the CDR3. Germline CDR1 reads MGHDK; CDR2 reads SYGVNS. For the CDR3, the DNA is TGTGCCAGCAGTGCAACGGGAGAGGGAGAAAAGACCCAGTACTTC. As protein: CASSATGEGEKTQYF.

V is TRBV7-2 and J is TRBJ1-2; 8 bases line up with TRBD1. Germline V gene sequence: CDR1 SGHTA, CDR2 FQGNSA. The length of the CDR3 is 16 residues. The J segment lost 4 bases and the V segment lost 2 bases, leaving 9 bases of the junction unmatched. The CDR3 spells CASSLPRAGGGYGYTF. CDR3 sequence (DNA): TGTGCCAGCAGCTTACCTCGGGCAGGGGGCGGCTATGGCTACACCTTC.

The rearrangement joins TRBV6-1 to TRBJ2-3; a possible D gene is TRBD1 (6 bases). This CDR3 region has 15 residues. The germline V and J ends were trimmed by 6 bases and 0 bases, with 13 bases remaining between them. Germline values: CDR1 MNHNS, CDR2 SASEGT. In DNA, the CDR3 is TGTGCCAGCAGAGGCGACAGGTCTAGCACAGATACGCAGTATTTT. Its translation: CASRGDRSSTDTQYF.

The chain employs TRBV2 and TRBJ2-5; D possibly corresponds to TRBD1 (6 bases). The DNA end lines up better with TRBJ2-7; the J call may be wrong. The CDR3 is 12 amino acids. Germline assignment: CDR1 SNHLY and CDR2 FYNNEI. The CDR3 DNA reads TGTGCCAGCAGGGACAGACTATACGAGCAGTACTTC. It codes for CASRDRLYEQYF.

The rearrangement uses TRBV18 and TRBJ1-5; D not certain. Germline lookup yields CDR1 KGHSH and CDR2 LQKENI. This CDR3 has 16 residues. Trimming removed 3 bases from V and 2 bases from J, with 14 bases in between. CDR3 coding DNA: TGTGCCAGCTCACCCTCAACCACGGTTGGCAATCAGCCCCAGCATTTT. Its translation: CASSPSTTVGNQPQHF.

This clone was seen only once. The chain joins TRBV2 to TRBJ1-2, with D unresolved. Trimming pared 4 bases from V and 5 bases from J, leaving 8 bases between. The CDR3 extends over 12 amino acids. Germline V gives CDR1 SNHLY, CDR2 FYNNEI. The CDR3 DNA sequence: TGTGCCAGCAGTGTTGTACAGTATGGCTACACCTTC. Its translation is CASSVVQYGYTF.

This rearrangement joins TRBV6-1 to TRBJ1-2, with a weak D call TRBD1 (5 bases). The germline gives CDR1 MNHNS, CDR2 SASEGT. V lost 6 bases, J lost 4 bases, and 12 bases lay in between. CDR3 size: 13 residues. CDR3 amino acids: CASRSGPPYGYTF. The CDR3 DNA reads TGTGCCAGCAGGTCAGGGCCCCCCTATGGCTACACCTTC.

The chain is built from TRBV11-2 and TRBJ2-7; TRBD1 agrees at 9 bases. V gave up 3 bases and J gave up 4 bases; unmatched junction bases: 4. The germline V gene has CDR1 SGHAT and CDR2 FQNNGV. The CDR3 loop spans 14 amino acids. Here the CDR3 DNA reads TGTGCCAGCAGCTTTGGACAGGGGATGTACGAGCAGTACTTC. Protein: CASSFGQGMYEQYF.

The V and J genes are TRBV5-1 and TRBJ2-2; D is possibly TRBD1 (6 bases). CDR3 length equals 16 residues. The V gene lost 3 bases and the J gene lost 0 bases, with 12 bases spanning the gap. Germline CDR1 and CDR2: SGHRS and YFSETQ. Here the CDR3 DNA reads TGCGCCAGCAGCTCGAACAGGGTGGCGAACACCGGGGAGCTGTTTTTT. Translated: CASSSNRVANTGELFF.

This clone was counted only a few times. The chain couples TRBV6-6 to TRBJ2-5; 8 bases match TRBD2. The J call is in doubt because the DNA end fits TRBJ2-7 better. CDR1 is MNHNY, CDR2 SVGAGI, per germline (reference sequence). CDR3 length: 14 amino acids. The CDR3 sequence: CASSYSGISYEQYF. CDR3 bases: TGTGCCAGCAGCTATAGCGGGATCTCCTACGAGCAGTACTTC.

The chain's CDR3 is CASSLGGHEQYF. The CDR3 nucleotides read TGTGCCAGCAGCTTGGGGGGACACGAGCAGTACTTC. The rearrangement joins TRBV11-2 to TRBJ2-7, with D possibly being TRBD2 (6 bases). Germline CDR1 is SGHAT and CDR2 is FQNNGV. The germline V and J ends were trimmed by 3 bases and 5 bases, with 8 bases remaining between them. This CDR3 contains 12 residues.

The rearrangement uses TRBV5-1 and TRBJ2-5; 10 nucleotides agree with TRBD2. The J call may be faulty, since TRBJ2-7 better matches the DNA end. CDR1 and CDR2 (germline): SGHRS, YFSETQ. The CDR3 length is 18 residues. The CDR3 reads CASSLRTSGYSTSYEQYF. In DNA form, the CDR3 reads TGCGCCAGCAGCTTGAGGACTAGCGGCTACTCGACCTCCTACGAGCAGTACTTC.

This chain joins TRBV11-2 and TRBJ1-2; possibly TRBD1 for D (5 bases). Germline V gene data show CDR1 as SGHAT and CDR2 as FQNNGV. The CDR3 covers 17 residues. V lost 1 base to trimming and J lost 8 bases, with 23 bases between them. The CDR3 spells CASSLGRPSGGMQGYTF. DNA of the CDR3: TGTGCCAGCAGCTTAGGTCGTCCCTCGGGGGGGATGCAAGGCTACACCTTC. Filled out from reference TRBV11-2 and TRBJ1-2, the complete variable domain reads EAGVAQSPRYKIIEKRQSVAFWCNPISGHATLYWYQQILGQGPKLLIQFQNNGVVDDSQLPKDRFSAERLKGVDSTLKIQPAKLEDSAVYLCASSLGRPSGGMQGYTFGSGTRLTVV.

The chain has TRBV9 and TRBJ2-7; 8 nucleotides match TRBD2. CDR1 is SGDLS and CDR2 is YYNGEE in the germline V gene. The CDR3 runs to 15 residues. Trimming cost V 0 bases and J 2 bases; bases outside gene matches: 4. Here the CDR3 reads CASSVGGSGTYEQYF. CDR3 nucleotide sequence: TGTGCCAGCAGCGTAGGGGGTAGCGGGACCTACGAGCAGTACTTC. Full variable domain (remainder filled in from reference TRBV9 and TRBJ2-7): DSGVTQTPKHLITATGQRVTLRCSPRSGDLSVYWYQQSLDQGLQFLIQYYNGEERAKGNILERFSAQQFPDLHSELNLSSLELGDSALYFCASSVGGSGTYEQYFGPGTRLTVT.

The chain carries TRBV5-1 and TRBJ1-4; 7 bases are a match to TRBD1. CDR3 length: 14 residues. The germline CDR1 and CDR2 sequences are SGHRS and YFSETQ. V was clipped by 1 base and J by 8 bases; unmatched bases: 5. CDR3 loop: CASSLTGADEKLFF. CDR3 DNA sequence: TGCGCCAGCAGCTTGACAGGGGCCGACGAAAAACTGTTTTTT.

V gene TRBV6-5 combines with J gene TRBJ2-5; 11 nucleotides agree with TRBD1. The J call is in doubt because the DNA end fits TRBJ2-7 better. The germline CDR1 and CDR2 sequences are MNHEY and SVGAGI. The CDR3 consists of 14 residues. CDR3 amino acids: CASSYGTGGYEQYF. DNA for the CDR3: TGTGCCAGCAGTTACGGGACAGGGGGCTACGAGCAGTACTTC.

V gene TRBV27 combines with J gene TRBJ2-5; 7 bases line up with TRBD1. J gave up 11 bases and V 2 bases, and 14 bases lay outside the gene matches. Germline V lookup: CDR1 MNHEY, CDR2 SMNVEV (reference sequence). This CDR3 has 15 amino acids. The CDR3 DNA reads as TGTGCCAGCAGTTTAAGAGGGGGCGATTTAATAGAGCAGTACTTC. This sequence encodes CASSLRGGDLIEQYF.

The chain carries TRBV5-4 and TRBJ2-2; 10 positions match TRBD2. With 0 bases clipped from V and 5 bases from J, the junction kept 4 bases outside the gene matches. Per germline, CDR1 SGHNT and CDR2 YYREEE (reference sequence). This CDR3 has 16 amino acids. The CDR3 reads CASSLASGRATGELFF. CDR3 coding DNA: TGTGCCAGCAGCTTGGCGAGCGGGAGGGCAACCGGGGAGCTGTTTTTT.

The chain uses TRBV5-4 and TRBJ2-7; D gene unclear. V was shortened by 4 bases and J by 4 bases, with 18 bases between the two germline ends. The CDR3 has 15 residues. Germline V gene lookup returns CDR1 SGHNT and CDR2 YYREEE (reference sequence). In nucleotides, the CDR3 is TGTGCCAGCAGCGAGACAATACTCCCGGAATACGAGCAGTACTTC. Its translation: CASSETILPEYEQYF.